Listed below are T cell receptor beta chains from one sample, sequenced in a study of T cell responses to AZD1222 COVID-19 vaccine. Clones were read by immunoSEQ multiplex PCR, and TCRdb kept only the in-frame ones, dropping some. This sample has 100,000 to 150,000 clones; about 88% occur once, and the top ten carry 4.4%. The source material was peripheral blood, sampled on day 0 of AZD1222 vaccination. The source of these receptors is an adult in good health. Each CDR3 is given with its conserved first and last residue. Each record gives: J gene, D gene, CDR3 length, clone size, V gene, CDR3 DNA, CDR3 protein. D genes are given only for firm matches. Not all rows give a size; the values are once, few, many and, for expanded clones, a class.

>TRBJ2-7|NA|14|NA|TRBV27
TGTGCCAGCAGTTTAAGGGTCGCCCCCTACGAGCAGTACTTC
CASSLRVAPYEQYF
>TRBJ2-1|NA|13|NA|TRBV4-3
TGCGCCAGCAGCCAAGCTTTCAGTGATGAGCAGTTCTTC
CASSQAFSDEQFF
>TRBJ2-7|TRBD1|14|NA|TRBV5-4
TGTGCCAGCAGCTTGGGGCAGGGGGTCTACGAGCAGTACTTC
CASSLGQGVYEQYF
>TRBJ1-2|NA|15|NA|TRBV3-1/TRBV3-2
TGTGCCAGCAGTCCGCACGACGGAACTAACTATGGCTACACCTTC
CASSPHDGTNYGYTF
>TRBJ2-7|NA|14|NA|TRBV24-1
TGTGCCACCAGTGACCCCGGAAGCTCCTACGAGCAGTACTTC
CATSDPGSSYEQYF
>TRBJ2-6|NA|14|NA|TRBV27
TGTGCCAGCAGTTACAGCTCTGGGGCCAACGTCCTGACTTTC
CASSYSSGANVLTF
>TRBJ1-1|NA|16|NA|TRBV7-2
TGTGCCAGCAGCTTAGGAAACAGGGCCTTGAACACTGAAGCTTTCTTT
CASSLGNRALNTEAFF
>TRBJ2-2|NA|16|NA|TRBV18
TGTGCCAGCTCACTCGAGAACGGGATTAACACCGGGGAGCTGTTTTTT
CASSLENGINTGELFF
>TRBJ2-2|NA|14|NA|TRBV18
TGTGCCAGCTCACCGGTACAGGTCCCCGGGGAGCTGTTTTTT
CASSPVQVPGELFF
>TRBJ1-5|TRBD1|14|NA|TRBV5-6
TGTGCCAGCAGCTCAGGGGGCTTGGGTCAGCCCCAGCATTTT
CASSSGGLGQPQHF
>TRBJ2-7|NA|15|few|TRBV15
TGTGCCACCAGCAGAGCTTGGCAGAGCTTCTACGAGCAGTACTTC
CATSRAWQSFYEQYF
>TRBJ2-3|NA|13|NA|TRBV6-5
TGTGCCAGCAGTAAGAGTCCCCCAGATACGCAGTATTTT
CASSKSPPDTQYF
>TRBJ1-1|TRBD1|10|NA|TRBV29-1
TGCAGCGTCGTCGACAGGGGCGCTTTCTTT
CSVVDRGAFF
>TRBJ2-7|NA|14|NA|TRBV21-1
TGTGCCGGCATCAGTGGGACAGCCGGGAACGAGCAGTACTTC
CAGISGTAGNEQYF
>TRBJ1-2|NA|14|NA|TRBV7-9
TGTGCCAGCAGCACGGGGCTGCGGTACAATGGCTACACCTTC
CASSTGLRYNGYTF
>TRBJ1-1|TRBD1|13|NA|TRBV30
TGTGCCTGGGGAGACAGGGCGGACACTGAAGCTTTCTTT
CAWGDRADTEAFF
>TRBJ1-4|NA|11|NA|TRBV18
TGTGCCAGCTCAGGAACGGGAAAACTGTTTTTT
CASSGTGKLFF
>TRBJ2-5|NA|16|NA|TRBV9
TGTGCCAGCAGCCCAGAAGCAGGGGCAAGGCAAGAGACCCAGTACTTC
CASSPEAGARQETQYF
>TRBJ2-2|NA|16|NA|TRBV5-8
TGTGCCAGCAGATATGGACTCGGATTGAACACCGGGGAGCTGTTTTTT
CASRYGLGLNTGELFF
>TRBJ1-1|NA|17|once|TRBV18
TGTGCCAGCTCACCACCCTCGCGAGGCAATATGAACACTGAAGCTTTCTTT
CASSPPSRGNMNTEAFF
>TRBJ2-3|NA|15|NA|TRBV4-1
TGCGCCAGCAGCCAAGGACTAAGTAGCACAGATACGCAGTATTTT
CASSQGLSSTDTQYF
>TRBJ1-1|TRBD1|13|NA|TRBV2
TGTGCCAGCAGTCCAACAGGGGAGGCTGAAGCTTTCTTT
CASSPTGEAEAFF
>TRBJ1-5|NA|15|NA|TRBV5-6
TGTGCCAGCAGCTTGTTACAGGGCGGTGTTCAGCCCCAGCATTTT
CASSLLQGGVQPQHF
>TRBJ2-1|NA|16|NA|TRBV7-9
TGTGCCAGCAGCTTAAGTCTCGGCAACCGTTGGGATGAGCAGTTCTTC
CASSLSLGNRWDEQFF
>TRBJ2-3|TRBD2|14|NA|TRBV9
TGTGCCAGCAGCGCAGGACTAGCGGGGACTACGCAGTATTTT
CASSAGLAGTTQYF
>TRBJ2-6|NA|17|NA|TRBV4-1
TGCGCCAGCAGCCAAGAACCCGGGACATCTGGGGCCAACGTCCTGACTTTC
CASSQEPGTSGANVLTF
>TRBJ1-2|TRBD1|14|once|TRBV5-1
TGCGCCAGCAGCTCGGGACAGCTTAACTATGGCTACACCTTC
CASSSGQLNYGYTF
>TRBJ2-7|NA|17|NA|TRBV7-9
TGTGCCAGCAGCTTAGTCCGGGCCGCGGGGAGCTCCTACGAGCAGTACTTC
CASSLVRAAGSSYEQYF
>TRBJ1-2|NA|15|NA|TRBV4-1
TGCGCCAGCAGCCAAGATCTCCGGCCGAGCTATGGCTACACCTTC
CASSQDLRPSYGYTF
>TRBJ2-6|NA|16|NA|TRBV28
TGTGCCAGCAGCCCCGGACAGTTTTCTGGGGCCAACGTCCTGACTTTC
CASSPGQFSGANVLTF
>TRBJ2-7|NA|13|NA|TRBV6-2/TRBV6-3
TGTGCCAGCAGTTACGGGGTACCTTACGAGCAGTACTTC
CASSYGVPYEQYF
>TRBJ1-3|NA|16|NA|TRBV19
TGTGCCAGTAGGGGTCGCGGGAAAGGTACTGGAAACACCATATATTTT
CASRGRGKGTGNTIYF